The present entry profiles one T cell receptor (beta chain) with its context. Cohort 3 donors counted as recovered after two negative PCRs, clearance, or resolved symptoms. The data stem from a study of blood T cell repertoires in COVID-19. The V gene end was trimmed by 6 bases and the J gene end by 6 bases; junction bases not matched to a gene: 4. Germline assignment: CDR1 SGHAT and CDR2 FQNNGV. The CDR3 totals 14 residues. Method: immunoSEQ multiplex PCR; TCRdb's copy keeps in-frame clones and lacks some. The table has about 250,000 clones, more than 75% seen once. Sequenced material: PBMCs or T cells enriched from blood (not recorded which). The TCR was taken from a man aged 40-50 years who had recovered from COVID-19. J is TRBJ1-4 and V is TRBV11-2, with 10 bases lining up with TRBD1. This CDR3 is CASRRDRGYEKLFF. For the CDR3, the DNA is TGTGCCAGCAGACGGGACAGGGGATATGAAAAACTGTTTTTT.